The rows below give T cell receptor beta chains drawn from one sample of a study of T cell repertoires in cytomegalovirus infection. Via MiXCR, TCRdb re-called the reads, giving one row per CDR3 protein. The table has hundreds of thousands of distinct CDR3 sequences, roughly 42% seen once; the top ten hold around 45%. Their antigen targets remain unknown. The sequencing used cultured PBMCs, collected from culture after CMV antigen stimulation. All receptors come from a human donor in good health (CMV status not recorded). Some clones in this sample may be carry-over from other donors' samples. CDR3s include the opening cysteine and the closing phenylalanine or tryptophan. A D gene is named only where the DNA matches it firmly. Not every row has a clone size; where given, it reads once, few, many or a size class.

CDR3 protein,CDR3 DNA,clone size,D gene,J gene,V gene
CSARDSGPDTQYF,TGCAGTGCTAGAGATAGCGGGCCAGATACGCAGTATTTT,-,TRBD2,TRBJ2-3,TRBV20-1
CAIGGDPRYEQYF,TGTGCCATCGGGGGGGACCCTAGGTACGAGCAGTACTTC,once,TRBD2,TRBJ2-7,TRBV10-3
CASSPSAQGFYEQYF,TGTGCCAGCTCACCTTCAGCACAGGGCTTCTACGAGCAGTACTTC,-,-,TRBJ2-7,TRBV18
CASSRFGVGYGYTF,TGTGCCAGCAGCCGGTTCGGGGTAGGCTATGGCTACACCTTC,-,-,TRBJ1-2,TRBV14
CASSLRPGTGGDQPQHF,TGTGCCAGCAGCTTGCGACCCGGGACAGGGGGGGATCAGCCCCAGCATTTT,-,TRBD1,TRBJ1-5,TRBV7-8
CASSLWGLAGNTDTQYF,TGTGCCAGCAGTTTATGGGGACTAGCGGGTAACACAGATACGCAGTATTTT,-,TRBD2,TRBJ2-3,TRBV12-3/TRBV12-4
CARNTTYEQYF,TGTGCCAGGAATACTACCTACGAGCAGTACTTC,-,-,TRBJ2-7,TRBV19
CASSFSPGNTEAFF,TGTGCCAGCAGCTTTTCACCAGGGAACACTGAAGCTTTCTTT,few,-,TRBJ1-1,TRBV7-2
CSARLAGNEQFF,TGCAGTGCCCGACTAGCAGGTAATGAGCAGTTCTTC,-,TRBD2,TRBJ2-1,TRBV20-1
CASRNGQTQYF,TGTGCCAGCAGGAATGGGCAGACCCAGTACTTC,-,-,TRBJ2-5,TRBV7-2
CASSLEFATETQYF,TGTGCCAGCAGCTTAGAGTTTGCTACCGAGACCCAGTACTTC,few,-,TRBJ2-5,TRBV7-2
CASSTRLAGLTYEQYF,TGTGCCAGCAGCACCCGACTAGCGGGGTTAACCTACGAGCAGTACTTC,few,TRBD2,TRBJ2-7,TRBV7-2
CASSFEVGDYEQYF,TGTGCCAGCAGCTTTGAAGTGGGGGACTACGAGCAGTACTTC,-,-,TRBJ2-7,TRBV7-2
CSARRGLASDTQYF,TGCAGTGCCCGTCGGGGACTAGCGTCAGATACGCAGTATTTT,-,TRBD2,TRBJ2-3,TRBV20-1
CASSLWAVPAYEQYF,TGTGCCAGCAGTTTATGGGCAGTACCCGCCTACGAGCAGTACTTC,few,-,TRBJ2-7,TRBV28
CASSFRVDTEAFF,TGTGCCAGCAGCTTTCGGGTAGACACTGAAGCTTTCTTT,few,-,TRBJ1-1,TRBV7-8
CASSDVTTDTQYF,TGTGCCAGCAGTGATGTCACGACAGATACGCAGTATTTT,few,-,TRBJ2-3,TRBV6-1
CASSLGQGARGTDTQYF,TGTGCCAGCAGCTTGGGACAGGGGGCGCGCGGCACAGATACGCAGTATTTT,few,TRBD1,TRBJ2-3,TRBV7-8
CASSYSLAGGRSEQFF,TGTGCCAGCAGTTACTCGCTAGCGGGAGGCCGTAGTGAGCAGTTCTTC,few,TRBD2,TRBJ2-1,TRBV6-6
CASSLGWYQETQYF,TGTGCCAGCAGCTTAGGTTGGTACCAAGAGACCCAGTACTTC,few,-,TRBJ2-5,TRBV7-2
CASSHAGIHNQPQHF,TGTGCCAGCAGCCACGCCGGGATTCACAATCAGCCCCAGCATTTT,few,-,TRBJ1-5,TRBV12-3/TRBV12-4
CATSTGAYGYTF,TGTGCCACTTCCACGGGGGCCTATGGCTACACCTTC,-,-,TRBJ1-2,TRBV2
CASGGLARYEQYF,TGTGCCAGCGGGGGCCTAGCGCGGTACGAGCAGTACTTC,-,-,TRBJ2-7,TRBV28
CSATGETNTGELFF,TGCAGTGCTACGGGGGAAACGAACACCGGGGAGCTGTTTTTT,-,-,TRBJ2-2,TRBV20-1
CASSKYRDRVTGIGDQPQHF,TGTGCCAGCAGCAAATATCGGGACAGGGTGACCGGGATCGGTGATCAGCCCCAGCATTTT,-,TRBD1,TRBJ1-5,TRBV7-8
CATSDPGRKIETQYF,TGTGCCACCAGTGATCCCGGCAGGAAAATAGAGACCCAGTACTTC,-,-,TRBJ2-5,TRBV24-1
CASREGRSYNSPLHF,TGTGCCAGCAGGGAGGGACGGTCCTATAATTCACCCCTCCACTTT,-,-,TRBJ1-6,TRBV2
CASSQKWAEISYEQYF,TGCGCCAGCAGTCAAAAATGGGCAGAAATCTCCTACGAGCAGTACTTC,-,-,TRBJ2-7,TRBV23-1
CASSRTQGETQYF,TGTGCCAGCAGCCGGACCCAGGGAGAGACCCAGTACTTC,-,-,TRBJ2-5,TRBV12-3/TRBV12-4
CASSFGLAGGWRTDTQYF,TGTGCCAGCAGCTTTGGACTAGCGGGAGGGTGGAGGACAGATACGCAGTATTTT,few,TRBD2,TRBJ2-3,TRBV7-9
CATSRGHGTSYEQYF,TGTGCCACCAGCAGAGGACACGGGACTAGCTACGAGCAGTACTTC,-,TRBD2,TRBJ2-7,TRBV15
CASSQDRYGSSTDTQYF,TGCGCCAGCAGCCAAGATCGGTATGGGTCCAGCACAGATACGCAGTATTTT,-,-,TRBJ2-3,TRBV4-3
CASTPRGAPDGYTF,TGTGCCAGCACCCCGCGGGGGGCGCCGGATGGCTACACCTTC,-,-,TRBJ1-2,TRBV7-6
CASEDRDSYEQYF,TGTGCCAGCGAAGACCGAGACTCCTACGAGCAGTACTTC,-,-,TRBJ2-7,TRBV6-5
CSARGGGTDTQYF,TGCAGTGCTAGAGGCGGGGGCACAGATACGCAGTATTTT,-,-,TRBJ2-3,TRBV20-1
CASSHSTGSLNEQFF,TGCGCCAGCAGCCATTCAACGGGGTCCCTCAATGAGCAGTTCTTC,-,-,TRBJ2-1,TRBV4-1
CASSLSGGATNEKLFF,TGTGCCAGCAGCTTAAGCGGGGGTGCAACTAATGAAAAACTGTTTTTT,-,-,TRBJ1-4,TRBV7-9
CASSPEDRYEQYF,TGTGCCAGCAGCCCCGAGGACCGCTACGAGCAGTACTTC,-,-,TRBJ2-7,TRBV7-9
CASSYSQYAGWDYEQYF,TGTGCCAGCAGTTACTCTCAATATGCAGGATGGGACTACGAGCAGTACTTC,-,-,TRBJ2-7,TRBV6-6
CAISEPTQGLNTEAFF,TGTGCCATCAGTGAGCCGACCCAGGGCCTGAACACTGAAGCTTTCTTT,-,-,TRBJ1-1,TRBV10-3
CASTSWTGEETQYF,TGTGCCAGTACCTCTTGGACAGGGGAAGAGACCCAGTACTTC,-,TRBD1,TRBJ2-5,TRBV19
CASSLLWETQYF,TGTGCCAGCAGCTTATTATGGGAGACCCAGTACTTC,many,-,TRBJ2-5,TRBV7-2
CASSYQGPNTEAFF,TGTGCCAGCAGCTACCAGGGACCCAACACTGAAGCTTTCTTT,few,-,TRBJ1-1,TRBV7-3
CASSSGSSADTQYF,TGTGCCAGCAGCTCCGGGAGTTCCGCAGATACGCAGTATTTT,few,-,TRBJ2-3,TRBV11-2
CASRRGTANTGELFF,TGTGCCAGCAGGCGCGGGACGGCGAACACCGGGGAGCTGTTTTTT,few,-,TRBJ2-2,TRBV12-3/TRBV12-4
CASLAGTYNEQFF,TGTGCCAGCCTCGCGGGGACCTACAATGAGCAGTTCTTC,-,-,TRBJ2-1,TRBV7-3
CASSPTRYHEQYF,TGTGCCAGCAGCCCTACTAGATACCACGAGCAGTACTTC,few,-,TRBJ2-7,TRBV7-8
CASSLAPSGGTDTQYF,TGTGCCAGCAGCTTAGCACCTAGCGGGGGCACAGATACGCAGTATTTT,few,TRBD2,TRBJ2-3,TRBV7-6
CASSQGTSGNSYEQYF,TGCGCCAGCAGCCAGGGGACTAGCGGGAACTCCTACGAGCAGTACTTC,-,TRBD2,TRBJ2-7,TRBV4-3
CASSNDLYSNQPQHF,TGTGCCAGCTCGAATGACCTGTATAGCAATCAGCCCCAGCATTTT,few,-,TRBJ1-5,TRBV7-9
CASSLASWSNEQYF,TGTGCCAGCAGCTTAGCGTCTTGGTCGAACGAGCAGTACTTC,-,-,TRBJ2-7,TRBV7-2